These 25 T cell receptor beta chains share one sample of origin, sequenced in a study of cytomegalovirus exposure and HLA in healthy donors. The PCR contained 60 Vbeta and 13 Jbeta primers. Sequencing used immunoSEQ multiplex PCR; TCRdb keeps in-frame clones, though not all of them. Of around 120,000 clones listed, 80% are singletons. The sequenced sample was PBMCs. The receptors derive from a man aged 25 to 40 in good health and CMV-seronegative.

The chain has TRBV29-1 and TRBJ2-1, with TRBD1 matching over 7 bases. Germline trimming cut 3 bases from V and 1 base from J; bases unmatched to any gene: 6. Germline-derived CDR1 and CDR2 are SQVTM and ANQGSEA. The CDR3 spans 15 residues. The CDR3 nucleotides read TGCAGCGTTGACAGGGGGAGCAGATCCTACAATGAGCAGTTCTTC. Residues: CSVDRGSRSYNEQFF.

V is TRBV6-1 and J is TRBJ1-4, with 9 bases that match TRBD1. The CDR3 runs to 13 residues. Germline lookup yields CDR1 MNHNS and CDR2 SASEGT. Unmatched junction bases numbered 5, after V lost 6 bases and J lost 9 bases. The CDR3: CASRPGTGKKLFF. The DNA for the CDR3 is TGTGCCAGCAGGCCCGGGACAGGGAAAAAACTGTTTTTT.

The CDR3 reads CASSRTGGSLGEQYF. Here the CDR3 DNA reads TGTGCCAGCAGTCGTACAGGGGGCAGTCTTGGCGAGCAGTACTTC. The chain has TRBV6-5 and TRBJ2-7; 9 bases agree with TRBD1. Trimming cost V 5 bases and J 6 bases; bases outside gene matches: 11. This CDR3 has 15 amino acids. Germline V gene data show CDR1 as MNHEY and CDR2 as SVGAGI.

The gene calls are TRBV30 and TRBJ2-7; a weak D match, TRBD1 (5 bases). In germline, CDR1 is GTSNPN, CDR2 SVGIG (reference sequence). The V and J ends lost 1 base and 3 bases respectively, with 13 bases between them. The CDR3 length is 14 residues. The DNA for the CDR3 is TGTGCCTGGAGTGGGATACGACAGAACTACGAGCAGTACTTC. Protein sequence: CAWSGIRQNYEQYF. Looking up the rest from reference TRBV30 and TRBJ2-7 gives the full variable domain: SQTIHQWPATLVQPVGSPLSLECTVEGTSNPNLYWYRQAAGRGLQLLFYSVGIGQISSEVPQNLSASRPQDRQFILSSKKLLLSDSGFYLCAWSGIRQNYEQYFGPGTRLTVT.

The chain has TRBV5-6 and TRBJ2-7; possible D gene TRBD2, 7 bases. Trimming cost V 4 bases and J 3 bases, with 17 bases left between them. Germline CDR1 is SGHDT and CDR2 is YYEEEE. The CDR3 has 15 residues. The CDR3 region has the DNA TGTGCCAGCAGCCATCGGGGGGCAGGGCTCTACGAGCAGTACTTC. The encoded protein is CASSHRGAGLYEQYF.

The chain employs TRBV7-2 and TRBJ2-7, with 9 bases aligning to TRBD2. Germline V gene data show CDR1 as SGHTA and CDR2 as FQGNSA. The CDR3 runs 13 residues. The V segment lost 4 bases and the J segment 7 bases; nucleotides outside the gene matches: 5. The CDR3, as DNA: TGTGCCAGCAGCTCCTCTAGCGGGATTGAGCAGTACTTC. Translation gives CASSSSSGIEQYF.

J is TRBJ2-5 and V is TRBV19, with 11 bases aligning to TRBD1. Trimming took 5 bases from V and 5 from J; bases not matched to a gene: 16. In germline, CDR1 is LNHDA, CDR2 SQIVND (reference sequence). This CDR3 is 18 amino acids long. The CDR3: CASSRRTGGVRPTETQYF. Written as DNA, the CDR3 is TGTGCCAGTAGTCGTCGGACAGGGGGCGTACGTCCCACGGAGACCCAGTACTTC.

The chain is built from TRBV7-9 and TRBJ2-7, with 13 nucleotides matching TRBD2. Germline V gives CDR1 SEHNR, CDR2 FQNEAQ (reference sequence). The V gene end was trimmed by 1 base and the J gene end by 6 bases; junction bases not matched to a gene: 0. The CDR3 is made up of 14 amino acids. CDR3 residues: CASSLGTSGSEQYF. CDR3 coding DNA: TGTGCCAGCAGCTTAGGGACTAGCGGGAGCGAGCAGTACTTC.

The V gene is TRBV7-2, the J gene TRBJ2-7, with 10 positions matching TRBD2. Germline V lookup: CDR1 SGHTA, CDR2 FQGNSA. CDR3 length: 15 amino acids. V dropped 4 bases and J dropped 3; count of bases not matched to a gene: 6. This CDR3 is CASSSGLAVDYEQYF. CDR3 in DNA: TGTGCCAGCAGCTCCGGACTAGCGGTAGACTACGAGCAGTACTTC.

V gene TRBV12-5 combines with J gene TRBJ2-7; D is possibly TRBD2 (5 bases). Trimming took off 2 bases at V and 6 bases at J, with 11 bases between the two ends. Germline CDR1 reads LGHNT; CDR2 reads FRNRAP. The CDR3 has 13 amino acids. DNA for the CDR3: TGTGCTAGTGGTTTGAGTGGGAGATTCGAGCAGTACTTC. Amino acids: CASGLSGRFEQYF. Full variable domain (missing parts from reference TRBV12-5 and TRBJ2-7): DARVTQTPRHKVTEMGQEVTMRCQPILGHNTVFWYRQTMMQGLELLAYFRNRAPLDDSGMPKDRFSAEMPDATLATLKIQPSEPRDSAVYFCASGLSGRFEQYFGPGTRLTVT.

The chain couples TRBV10-3 to TRBJ2-4, with D unclear. V lost 11 bases to trimming and J lost 11 bases, with 13 bases between them. The CDR3 sequence is 10 residues long. Per the germline V gene, CDR1 is ENHRY and CDR2 is SYGVKD. The CDR3 DNA sequence: TGTGCCCCCTCCCCGAGTGTTCAGTACTTC. Translated, it gives CAPSPSVQYF.

The chain has TRBV2 and TRBJ1-1; D remains ambiguous. CDR3 length equals 17 residues. Between the trimmed V and J ends, which lost 7 bases and 4 bases, there was a span of 25 bases. CDR1 is SNHLY, CDR2 FYNNEI, per germline. CDR3 sequence: CASKNSQVGVLSTEAFF. The CDR3 bases are TGTGCCAGCAAAAATAGCCAAGTTGGAGTTTTATCCACTGAAGCTTTCTTT.

In its sample, this clone was seen a few times. One end of the junction is discordant with germline, which a read error may explain. The V gene is TRBV2, the J gene TRBJ1-6; D gene ambiguous. Per germline, CDR1 SNHLY and CDR2 FYNNEI. CDR3 length: 15 amino acids. CDR3 region: CASNEGPVNNSPLHF. CDR3 sequence (DNA): TGTGCCAGCAATGAAGGGCCAGTTAATAATTCACCCCTCCACTTT.

The chain has TRBV10-3 and TRBJ1-3; tentatively, D is TRBD1 (6 bases). Germline CDR1 ENHRY, CDR2 SYGVKD. CDR3 length: 13 amino acids. With 9 bases removed from V and 2 bases from J, the gap between germline ends came to 11 bases. For the CDR3, the DNA is TGTGCCATAGGGCAGGGGACTGGAAACACCATATATTTT. Protein: CAIGQGTGNTIYF.

The chain carries TRBV19 and TRBJ1-5; D uncertain. Germline loops: CDR1 LNHDA, CDR2 SQIVND (reference sequence). V lost 6 bases and J lost 0, with 9 bases in between. The length of the CDR3 is 14 residues. The DNA for the CDR3 is TGTGCCAGTAGCGTAACTAGTAGCAATCAGCCCCAGCATTTT. As protein: CASSVTSSNQPQHF.

The chain joins TRBV19 to TRBJ2-2; a possible D gene is TRBD1 (6 bases). V dropped 0 bases and J dropped 7 bases, with 12 bases sitting between them. Germline CDR1 reads LNHDA; CDR2 reads SQIVND (reference sequence). The CDR3 covers 15 residues. CDR3 region: CASSIETGYGGELFF. As DNA, the CDR3 is TGTGCCAGTAGTATAGAAACAGGGTACGGCGGGGAGCTGTTTTTT.

The chain employs TRBV28 and TRBJ2-2; the D gene is possibly TRBD1 (6 bases). The length of the CDR3 is 14 residues. Germline V gene data show CDR1 as MDHEN and CDR2 as SYDVKM. V lost 4 bases, J lost 4 bases, and 10 bases lay in between. DNA for the CDR3: TGTGCCAGCAGTTCGGACAGCCGCACCGGGGAGCTGTTTTTT. This translates into CASSSDSRTGELFF. The entire variable domain, with the rest obtained from reference TRBV28 and TRBJ2-2, is as follows: DVKVTQSSRYLVKRTGEKVFLECVQDMDHENMFWYRQDPGLGLRLIYFSYDVKMKEKGDIPEGYSVSREKKERFSLILESASTNQTSMYLCASSSDSRTGELFFGEGSRLTVL.

This clone was seen a few times. The V gene is TRBV9, the J gene TRBJ2-1; TRBD1 might be the D (6 bases). CDR3 size: 14 residues. Germline CDR1 is SGDLS and CDR2 is YYNGEE. V lost 0 bases and J 8 bases, leaving 12 bases between the germline ends. CDR3 nucleotides: TGTGCCAGCAGCGTAGAGTCGTGGGGGCATGAGCAGTTCTTC. Its protein is CASSVESWGHEQFF.

This chain uses TRBV27 with TRBJ2-7; D possibly corresponds to TRBD2 (5 bases). Germline values: CDR1 MNHEY, CDR2 SMNVEV (reference sequence). Deletions cut 3 bases from V and 3 bases from J, with 9 bases between. The CDR3 is made up of 13 amino acids. DNA for the CDR3: TGTGCCAGCAGTTTCGGACTCCACTACGAGCAGTACTTC. As protein: CASSFGLHYEQYF.

Only one count was recorded for this clone. The chain carries TRBV7-2 and TRBJ2-7; 7 bases match TRBD2. The CDR3 length is 15 residues. Germline CDR1 is SGHTA and CDR2 is FQGNSA. The V segment lost 0 bases and the J segment 5 bases; nucleotides outside the gene matches: 7. CDR3: CASSLAGRLANEQYF. CDR3 DNA: TGTGCCAGCAGCTTAGCGGGGAGACTAGCAAACGAGCAGTACTTC.

The chain has TRBV18 and TRBJ2-7; TRBD2 is a possible D gene (6 bases). CDR1 KGHSH and CDR2 LQKENI come from the germline V gene. The V end was cut by 3 bases, the J end by 6 bases, with 18 bases between. This CDR3 has 15 residues. The chain's CDR3 is CASSPGGSGGAEQYF. As DNA, the CDR3 is TGTGCCAGCTCACCGGGAGGTAGCGGAGGAGCCGAGCAGTACTTC.

The table lists this clone with a few counts. The V and J genes are TRBV9 and TRBJ2-7; 7 nucleotides match TRBD1. The J segment lost 4 bases and the V segment lost 4 bases, leaving 8 bases of the junction unmatched. The CDR3 length is 14 residues. Per germline, CDR1 SGDLS and CDR2 YYNGEE. CDR3 bases: TGTGCCAGCAGCCCTTGGACAGGACTTTACGAGCAGTACTTC. Its protein is CASSPWTGLYEQYF. Full variable domain (missing parts from reference TRBV9 and TRBJ2-7): DSGVTQTPKHLITATGQRVTLRCSPRSGDLSVYWYQQSLDQGLQFLIQYYNGEERAKGNILERFSAQQFPDLHSELNLSSLELGDSALYFCASSPWTGLYEQYFGPGTRLTVT.

This rearrangement joins TRBV2 to TRBJ2-7; TRBD2 aligns across 11 bases. V trimming: 5 bases; J trimming: 4 bases; junction bases outside the gene matches: 7. There are 15 residues in the CDR3. Germline CDR1 SNHLY, CDR2 FYNNEI. CDR3: CASSQMTSGKYEQYF. CDR3 nucleotides: TGTGCCAGCAGTCAGATGACTAGCGGGAAGTACGAGCAGTACTTC.

CDR3 protein: CASCPSGSSYEQYF. CDR3 DNA sequence: TGCGCCAGCTGCCCCAGCGGATCCTCCTACGAGCAGTACTTC. The chain has TRBV5-1 and TRBJ2-7; TRBD2 might be the D (5 bases). Germline assignment: CDR1 SGHRS and CDR2 YFSETQ. This CDR3 is 14 amino acids long. Deletions cut 7 bases from V and 0 bases from J, with 14 bases between.

This clone has only a few counts. The chain has TRBV6-5 and TRBJ2-7; D is uncertain. V was pared by 8 bases and J by 3 bases, with 20 bases between. Germline V gives CDR1 MNHEY, CDR2 SVGAGI. The CDR3 extends over 15 amino acids. CDR3 bases: TGTGCCAGCGGATCGACGATGGTAGGAGACTACGAGCAGTACTTC. Translation gives CASGSTMVGDYEQYF.